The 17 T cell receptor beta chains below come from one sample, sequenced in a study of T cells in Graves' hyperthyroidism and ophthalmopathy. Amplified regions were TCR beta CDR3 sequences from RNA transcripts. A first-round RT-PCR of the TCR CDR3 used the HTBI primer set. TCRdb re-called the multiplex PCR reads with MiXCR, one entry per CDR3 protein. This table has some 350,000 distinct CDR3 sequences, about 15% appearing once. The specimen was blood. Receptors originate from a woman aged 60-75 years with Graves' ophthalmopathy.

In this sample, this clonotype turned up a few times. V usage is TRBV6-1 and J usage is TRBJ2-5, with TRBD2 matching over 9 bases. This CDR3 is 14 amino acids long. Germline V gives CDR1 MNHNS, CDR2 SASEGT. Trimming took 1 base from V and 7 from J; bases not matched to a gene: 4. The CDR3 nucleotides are TGTGCCAGCAGTGAAGGGCGCGGGAGGGGGACCCAGTACTTC. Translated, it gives CASSEGRGRGTQYF.

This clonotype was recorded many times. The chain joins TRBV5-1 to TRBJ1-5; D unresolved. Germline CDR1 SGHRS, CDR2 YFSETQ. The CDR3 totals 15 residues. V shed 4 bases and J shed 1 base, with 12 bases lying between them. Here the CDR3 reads CASSPGNKSNQPQHF. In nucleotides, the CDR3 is TGCGCCAGCAGCCCGGGCAACAAGAGCAATCAGCCCCAGCATTTT.

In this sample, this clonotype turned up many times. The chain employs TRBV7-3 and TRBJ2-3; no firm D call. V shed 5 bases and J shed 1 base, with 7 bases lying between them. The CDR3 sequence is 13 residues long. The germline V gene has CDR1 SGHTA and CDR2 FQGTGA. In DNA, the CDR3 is TGTGCCAGCAGCCTGCTGGGCACAGATACGCAGTATTTT. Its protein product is CASSLLGTDTQYF. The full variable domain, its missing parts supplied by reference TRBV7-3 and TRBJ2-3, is GAGVSQTPSNKVTEKGKYVELRCDPISGHTALYWYRQSLGQGPEFLIYFQGTGAADDSGLPNDRFFAVRPEGSVSTLKIQRTERGDSAVYLCASSLLGTDTQYFGPGTRLTVL.

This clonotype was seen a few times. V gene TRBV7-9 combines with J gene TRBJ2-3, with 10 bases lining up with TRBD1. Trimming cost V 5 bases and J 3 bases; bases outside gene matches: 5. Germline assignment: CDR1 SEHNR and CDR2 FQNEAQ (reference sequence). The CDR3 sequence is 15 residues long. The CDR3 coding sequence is TGTGCCAGCAGCCGCCAGGGACAGGGGACAGATACGCAGTATTTT. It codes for CASSRQGQGTDTQYF.

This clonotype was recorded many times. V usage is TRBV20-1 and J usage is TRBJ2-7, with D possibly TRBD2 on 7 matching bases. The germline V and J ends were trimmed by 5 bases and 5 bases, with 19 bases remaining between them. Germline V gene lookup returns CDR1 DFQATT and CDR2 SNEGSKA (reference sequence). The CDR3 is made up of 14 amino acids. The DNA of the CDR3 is TGCAGTGCTGCCATTGACGGGGGGCTGAACGAGCAGTACTTC. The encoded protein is CSAAIDGGLNEQYF.

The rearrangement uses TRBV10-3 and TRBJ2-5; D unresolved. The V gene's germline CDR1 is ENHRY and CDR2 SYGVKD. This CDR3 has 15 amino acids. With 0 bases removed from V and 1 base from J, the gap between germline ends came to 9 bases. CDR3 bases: TGTGCCATCAGTGAGTCTAGGGCTGGCCAAGAGACCCAGTACTTC. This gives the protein CAISESRAGQETQYF.

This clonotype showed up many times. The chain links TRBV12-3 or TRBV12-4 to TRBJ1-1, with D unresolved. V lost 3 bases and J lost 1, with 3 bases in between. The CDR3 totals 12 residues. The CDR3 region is CASSFGNTEAFF. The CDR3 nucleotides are TGTGCCAGCAGTTTTGGGAACACTGAAGCTTTCTTT.

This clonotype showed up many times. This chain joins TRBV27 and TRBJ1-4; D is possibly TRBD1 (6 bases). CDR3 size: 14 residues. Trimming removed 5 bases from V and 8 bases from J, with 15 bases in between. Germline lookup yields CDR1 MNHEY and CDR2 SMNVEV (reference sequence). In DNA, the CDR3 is TGTGCCAGCAGTGTACAGGGTGTGGACGAAAAACTGTTTTTT. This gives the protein CASSVQGVDEKLFF.

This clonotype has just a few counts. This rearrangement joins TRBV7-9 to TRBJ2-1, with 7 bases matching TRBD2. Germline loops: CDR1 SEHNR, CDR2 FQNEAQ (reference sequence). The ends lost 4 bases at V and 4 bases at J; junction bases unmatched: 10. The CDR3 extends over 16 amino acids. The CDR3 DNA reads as TGTGCCAGCAGCTCTAGTTTCTCGCGGGAGTACAATGAGCAGTTCTTC. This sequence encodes CASSSSFSREYNEQFF.

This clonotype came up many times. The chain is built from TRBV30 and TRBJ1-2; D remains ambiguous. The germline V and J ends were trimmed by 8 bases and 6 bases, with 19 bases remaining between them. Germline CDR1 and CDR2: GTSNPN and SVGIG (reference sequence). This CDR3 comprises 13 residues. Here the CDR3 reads CATAVLLIHGYTF. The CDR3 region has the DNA TGTGCCACAGCGGTCTTGTTGATTCATGGCTACACCTTC.

CDR3 nucleotides: TGTGCCACCGGGACAGCCAATTCACCCCTCCACTTT. Translating it yields CATGTANSPLHF. V is TRBV15 and J is TRBJ1-6; TRBD1 matches 7 bases. The CDR3 sequence is 12 residues long. V shed 8 bases, J shed 7 bases, and the junction held 2 bases outside the gene matches. The germline V gene has CDR1 LNHNV and CDR2 YYDKDF (reference sequence).

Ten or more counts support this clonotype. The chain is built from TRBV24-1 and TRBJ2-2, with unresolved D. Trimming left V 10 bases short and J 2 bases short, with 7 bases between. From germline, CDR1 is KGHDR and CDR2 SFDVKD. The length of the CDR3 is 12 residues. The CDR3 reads CATDGNTGELFF. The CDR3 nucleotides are TGTGCCACGGACGGAAACACCGGGGAGCTGTTTTTT.

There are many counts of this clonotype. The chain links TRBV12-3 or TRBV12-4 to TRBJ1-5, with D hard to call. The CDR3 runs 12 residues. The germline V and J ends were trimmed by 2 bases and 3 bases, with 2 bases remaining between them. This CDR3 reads CASSLHNQPQHF. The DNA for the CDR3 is TGTGCCAGCAGTTTACACAATCAGCCCCAGCATTTT.

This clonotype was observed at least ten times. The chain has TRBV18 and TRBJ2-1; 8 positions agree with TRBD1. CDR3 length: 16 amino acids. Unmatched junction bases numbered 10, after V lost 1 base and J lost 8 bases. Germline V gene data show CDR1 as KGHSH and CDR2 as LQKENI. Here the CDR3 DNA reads TGTGCCAGCTCACCACTCGGGCCAGGGGGCAAGGATGAGCAGTTCTTC. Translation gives CASSPLGPGGKDEQFF.

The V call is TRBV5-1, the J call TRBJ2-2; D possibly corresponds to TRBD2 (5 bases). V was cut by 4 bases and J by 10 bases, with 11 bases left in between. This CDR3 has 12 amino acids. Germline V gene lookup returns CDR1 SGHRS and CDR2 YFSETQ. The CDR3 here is CASSEDREELFF. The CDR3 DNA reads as TGCGCCAGCAGCGAGGACCGGGAGGAGCTGTTTTTT.

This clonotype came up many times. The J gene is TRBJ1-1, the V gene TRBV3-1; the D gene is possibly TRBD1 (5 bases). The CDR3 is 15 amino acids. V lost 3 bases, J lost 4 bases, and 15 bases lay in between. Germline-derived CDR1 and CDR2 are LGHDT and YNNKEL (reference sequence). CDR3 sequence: CASSHPGLTGTEAFF. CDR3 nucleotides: TGTGCCAGCAGCCACCCGGGACTAACGGGCACTGAAGCTTTCTTT.

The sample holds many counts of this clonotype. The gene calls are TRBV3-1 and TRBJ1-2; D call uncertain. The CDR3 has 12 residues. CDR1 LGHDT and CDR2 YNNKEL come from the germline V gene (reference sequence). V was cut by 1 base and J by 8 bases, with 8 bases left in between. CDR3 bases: TGTGCCAGCAGCCAAGCCCTGGGAGGCTACACCTTC. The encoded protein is CASSQALGGYTF.